This T cell receptor (beta chain) derives from a study of cytomegalovirus exposure and HLA in healthy donors. General study results and limits: The authors enumerated roughly 180 TCR beta chains as linked to cytomegalovirus.

Per germline, CDR1 MGHRA and CDR2 YSYEKL. V lost 0 bases and J lost 4; bases outside the gene matches: 10. The length of the CDR3 is 18 residues. With regard to this clone: Its antigen is unidentified.

TCRdb keeps only in-frame clones here, not all; method: immunoSEQ multiplex PCR. This table holds some 310,000 clones, roughly 90% found once. V gene TRBV4-1 combines with J gene TRBJ1-5, with 9 bases identical to TRBD1. The sequenced sample consisted of PBMCs. The origin of this receptor is a man under 40 in good health and CMV-seronegative. CDR3 DNA sequence: TGCGCCAGCAGCCAAGATCCCCGGGACAGGGCCAGGAATCAGCCCCAGCATTTT. As protein: CASSQDPRDRARNQPQHF.